This T cell receptor (beta chain) came from a study of beta chain features in type 1 diabetes. Looking at the study overall: The study examined roughly 110,000,000 sorted cells across all samples.

Every bit of the isolated RNA underwent reverse transcription, so sequencing read expressed TCRB transcripts. Clones were sequenced by immunoSEQ multiplex PCR, and TCRdb holds only the in-frame ones, with some missing. The data show hundreds of thousands of clones, with 15% to 17% seen just once and about 0.097% held by the top ten. In this sample, this clone turned up a few times. The sequence was obtained from a man younger than 35 in good health. The sample consisted of naive CD4+ T cells from blood.

The CDR3 here is CASSRWADYEQYF. CDR3 DNA sequence: TGTGCCAGCAGCCGGTGGGCAGACTACGAGCAGTACTTC. The chain couples TRBV27 to TRBJ2-7; D unclear. The CDR3 consists of 13 residues. Looked up from germline, CDR1 is MNHEY and CDR2 is SMNVEV (reference sequence). The germline V and J ends were trimmed by 6 bases and 3 bases, with 12 bases remaining between them.